This T cell receptor beta chain was documented in a study of T cell responses to AZD1222 COVID-19 vaccine. Study-level information: Doses given second, at about 4 or about 12 weeks, were pooled. Notes on the study in general: A reported finding is that nearly half of spike-specific TCRs target unmutated variant regions.

TCRdb keeps only in-frame clones here, not all; method: immunoSEQ multiplex PCR. The sample gives some 140,000 clones, over 85% of which show up once; around 3.3% is in the top ten. For this clone: Its antigen remains unidentified.

From germline, CDR1 is SEHNR and CDR2 FQNEAQ (reference sequence). Trimming took off 7 bases at V and 3 bases at J, with 21 bases between the two ends. The CDR3 extends over 16 amino acids. The chain carries TRBV7-9 and TRBJ1-1, with D maybe TRBD1 (5 bases). This receptor was taken from an adult in good health. The material was peripheral blood, obtained on day 0 of AZD1222 vaccination. The CDR3 protein is CASTISTPGTYTEAFF. CDR3 DNA: TGTGCCAGCACCATATCAACCCCGGGGACGTACACTGAAGCTTTCTTT.